The present TCR beta chain was sequenced within a study of blood T cell repertoires in COVID-19. As for the study in general: Sample material is recorded as cDNA or gDNA derived from T cells, B-cell-depleted T cells, or PBMCs.

This CDR3 has 16 amino acids. Trimming shortened V by 3 bases and J by 1 base, and 16 bases separated the two germline ends. Germline values: CDR1 GTSNPN, CDR2 SVGIG (reference sequence). Recruited during active infection, patients (from Seattle) were subsequently followed longitudinally. Methods used by the authors: It was from reference gene primer amplification that nucleated cell counts were estimated. Sequencing was performed with immunoSEQ multiplex PCR; in TCRdb, only in-frame clones are kept and a portion is missing. V and J calls and clone size follow that table, whereas D and trimming were derived from the DNA. The sample consists of about 180,000 clones, around four fifths of them appearing once.

What was sequenced was peripheral blood. The chain joins TRBV30 to TRBJ1-3, with no clear D. The receptor's source is a woman between 65 and 79 years old with COVID-19, enrolled during active disease. The CDR3 sequence: CAWRFNTVLSGNTIYF. The DNA for the CDR3 is TGTGCCTGGAGATTCAATACGGTTTTGTCTGGAAACACCATATATTTT.